The present entry profiles one T cell receptor beta chain with its context. This sample was taken from a study of T-cell memory formation after mild COVID-19. TCRdb reanalysed the 5' RACE reads using MiXCR and keeps one entry per CDR3 protein. The sample includes 200,000 to 250,000 distinct CDR3 sequences, around 26% of them seen just once. J lost 3 bases, V lost 0 bases, and 12 bases had no gene match. The CDR3 is 18 residues long. Per the germline V gene, CDR1 is DFQATT and CDR2 is SNEGSKA (reference sequence). This sequence joins TRBV20-1 and TRBJ2-5; 11 bases are shared with TRBD2. This sequence was found in an adult woman who had mild COVID-19 (a few samples of this study predate the infection). Cell type and time point are not known. The sample comprised PBMCs or a T cell subset sorted from them (not recorded which). The CDR3 spells CSARDGGLAVRKEETQYF. CDR3 bases: TGCAGTGCTAGAGATGGGGGACTAGCGGTGAGAAAGGAAGAGACCCAGTACTTC.